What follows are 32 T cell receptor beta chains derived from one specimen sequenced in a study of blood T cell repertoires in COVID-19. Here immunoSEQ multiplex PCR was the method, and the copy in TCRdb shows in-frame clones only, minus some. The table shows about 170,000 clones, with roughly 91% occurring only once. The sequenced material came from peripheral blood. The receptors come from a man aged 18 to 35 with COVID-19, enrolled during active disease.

The CDR3: CASSLGFWDREDYEQYF. In DNA, the CDR3 is TGTGCCAGCAGCTTAGGCTTTTGGGACAGGGAGGACTACGAGCAGTACTTC. The chain employs TRBV11-2 and TRBJ2-7, with 9 bases matching TRBD1. Germline V gene sequence: CDR1 SGHAT, CDR2 FQNNGV. The CDR3 covers 17 residues. V was pared by 1 base and J by 3 bases, with 10 bases of the junction left unmatched.

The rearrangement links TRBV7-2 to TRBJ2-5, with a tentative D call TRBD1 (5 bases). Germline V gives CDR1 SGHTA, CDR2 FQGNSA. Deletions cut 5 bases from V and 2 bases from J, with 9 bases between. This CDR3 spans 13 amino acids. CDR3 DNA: TGTGCCAGCAGCCCAGGACAACAAGAGACCCAGTACTTC. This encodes CASSPGQQETQYF.

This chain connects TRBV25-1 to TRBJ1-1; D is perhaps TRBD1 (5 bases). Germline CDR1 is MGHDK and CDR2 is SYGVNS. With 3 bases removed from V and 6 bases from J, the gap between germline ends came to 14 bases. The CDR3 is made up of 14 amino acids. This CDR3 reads CASSDTSGEAEAFF. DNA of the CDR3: TGTGCCAGCAGTGATACCTCGGGGGAGGCTGAAGCTTTCTTT.

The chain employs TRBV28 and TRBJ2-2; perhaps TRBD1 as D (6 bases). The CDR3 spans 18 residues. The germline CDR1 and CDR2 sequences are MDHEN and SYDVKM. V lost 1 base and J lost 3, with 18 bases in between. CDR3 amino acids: CASSLLSLMYRDTGELFF. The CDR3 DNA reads TGTGCCAGCAGTTTATTGTCGCTGATGTACAGGGACACCGGGGAGCTGTTTTTT. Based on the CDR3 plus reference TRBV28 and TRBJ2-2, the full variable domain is DVKVTQSSRYLVKRTGEKVFLECVQDMDHENMFWYRQDPGLGLRLIYFSYDVKMKEKGDIPEGYSVSREKKERFSLILESASTNQTSMYLCASSLLSLMYRDTGELFFGEGSRLTVL.

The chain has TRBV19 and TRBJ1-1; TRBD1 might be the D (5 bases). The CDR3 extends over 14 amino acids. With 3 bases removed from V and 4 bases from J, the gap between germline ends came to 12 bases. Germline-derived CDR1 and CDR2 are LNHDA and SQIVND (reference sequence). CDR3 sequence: CASSIRDGGTEAFF. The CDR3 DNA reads TGTGCCAGTAGTATCCGGGACGGGGGCACTGAAGCTTTCTTT.

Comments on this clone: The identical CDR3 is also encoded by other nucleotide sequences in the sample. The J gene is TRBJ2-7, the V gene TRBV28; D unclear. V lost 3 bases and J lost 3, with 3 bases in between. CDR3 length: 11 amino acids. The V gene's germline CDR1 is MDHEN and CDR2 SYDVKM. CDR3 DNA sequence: TGTGCCAGCAGTTTCGGCTACGAGCAGTACTTC. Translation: CASSFGYEQYF.

The CDR3 reads CASSTTAGQGKTEAFF. The CDR3 DNA is TGTGCCAGTAGTACCACGGCCGGACAGGGGAAAACTGAAGCTTTCTTT. This sequence joins TRBV19 and TRBJ1-1, with TRBD1 matching over 9 bases. Germline V lookup: CDR1 LNHDA, CDR2 SQIVND (reference sequence). The J segment lost 5 bases and the V segment lost 4 bases, leaving 11 bases of the junction unmatched. The CDR3 spans 16 residues.

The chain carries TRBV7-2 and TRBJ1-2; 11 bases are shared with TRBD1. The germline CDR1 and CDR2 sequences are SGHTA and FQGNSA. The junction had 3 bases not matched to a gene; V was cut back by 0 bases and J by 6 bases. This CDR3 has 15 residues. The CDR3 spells CASSLAWGQGDGYTF. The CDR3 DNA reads TGTGCCAGCAGCTTAGCATGGGGACAGGGGGATGGCTACACCTTC.

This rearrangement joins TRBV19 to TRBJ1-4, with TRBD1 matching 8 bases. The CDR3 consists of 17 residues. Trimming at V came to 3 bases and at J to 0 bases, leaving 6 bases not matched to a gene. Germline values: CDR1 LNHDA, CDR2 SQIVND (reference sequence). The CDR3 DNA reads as TGTGCCAGTAGTATGACAGGGGACCCAGCAACTAATGAAAAACTGTTTTTT. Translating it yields CASSMTGDPATNEKLFF.

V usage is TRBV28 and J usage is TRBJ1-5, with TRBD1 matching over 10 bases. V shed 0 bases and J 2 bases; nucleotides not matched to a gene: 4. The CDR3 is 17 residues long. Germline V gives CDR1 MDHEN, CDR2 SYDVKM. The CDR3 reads CASSLWTGGAGNQPQHF. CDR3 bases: TGTGCCAGCAGTTTATGGACAGGGGGCGCAGGCAATCAGCCCCAGCATTTT.

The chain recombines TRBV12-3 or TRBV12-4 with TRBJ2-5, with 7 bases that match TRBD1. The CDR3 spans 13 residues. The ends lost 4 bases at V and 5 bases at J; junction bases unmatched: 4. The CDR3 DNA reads TGTGCCAGCAGTTGCTGCAGGGGGGAGACCCAGTACTTC. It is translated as CASSCCRGETQYF.

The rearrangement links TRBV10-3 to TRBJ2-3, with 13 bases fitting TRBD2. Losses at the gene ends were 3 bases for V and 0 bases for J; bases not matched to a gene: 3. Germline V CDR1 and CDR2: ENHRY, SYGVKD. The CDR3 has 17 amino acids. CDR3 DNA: TGTGCCATCAGTGATCCGGGACTAGCGGGAAGCACAGATACGCAGTATTTT. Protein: CAISDPGLAGSTDTQYF.

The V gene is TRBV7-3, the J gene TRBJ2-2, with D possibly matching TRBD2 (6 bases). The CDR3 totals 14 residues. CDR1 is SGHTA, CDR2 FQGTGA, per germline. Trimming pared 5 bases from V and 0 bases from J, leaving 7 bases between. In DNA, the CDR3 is TGTGCCAGCAGCCGGGGGTCGAACACCGGGGAGCTGTTTTTT. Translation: CASSRGSNTGELFF.

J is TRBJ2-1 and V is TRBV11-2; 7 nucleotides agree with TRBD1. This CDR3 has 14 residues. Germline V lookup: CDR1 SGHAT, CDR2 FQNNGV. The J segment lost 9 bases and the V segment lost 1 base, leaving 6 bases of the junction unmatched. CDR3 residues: CASSLGDSVVEQFF. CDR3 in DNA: TGTGCCAGCAGCTTAGGGGACAGTGTGGTTGAGCAGTTCTTC.

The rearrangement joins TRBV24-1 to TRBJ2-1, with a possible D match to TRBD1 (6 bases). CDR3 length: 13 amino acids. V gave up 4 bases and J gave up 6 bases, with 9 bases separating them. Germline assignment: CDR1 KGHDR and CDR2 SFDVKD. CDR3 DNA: TGTGCCACCAGTGACACAGGGTTCAATGAGCAGTTCTTC. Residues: CATSDTGFNEQFF.

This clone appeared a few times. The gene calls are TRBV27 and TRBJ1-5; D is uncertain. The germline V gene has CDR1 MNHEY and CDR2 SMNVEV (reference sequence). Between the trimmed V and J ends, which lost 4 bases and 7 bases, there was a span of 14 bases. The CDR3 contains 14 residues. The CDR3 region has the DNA TGTGCCAGCAGTTCCCTTCAGGCGGGACAGCCCCAGCATTTT. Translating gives CASSSLQAGQPQHF.

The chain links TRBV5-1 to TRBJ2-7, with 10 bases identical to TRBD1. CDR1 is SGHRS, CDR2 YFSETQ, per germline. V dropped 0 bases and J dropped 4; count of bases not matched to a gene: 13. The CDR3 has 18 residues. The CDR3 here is CASSLGGTGEDWVYEQYF. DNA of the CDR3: TGCGCCAGCAGCTTGGGAGGGACAGGGGAAGATTGGGTGTACGAGCAGTACTTC.

This chain's CDR3 is CAISGGAEGYTF. In DNA form, the CDR3 reads TGTGCCATCAGTGGGGGCGCGGAGGGCTACACCTTC. The chain combines TRBV10-3 with TRBJ1-2, with a tentative D call TRBD1 (5 bases). V lost 4 bases to trimming and J lost 8 bases, with 11 bases between them. Germline loops: CDR1 ENHRY, CDR2 SYGVKD. The CDR3 has 12 residues.

The CDR3 region is CASSIGTGGFGYGYTF. CDR3 nucleotides: TGTGCCAGCAGCATCGGCACCGGGGGATTCGGCTATGGCTACACCTTC. The rearrangement uses TRBV7-2 and TRBJ1-2, with TRBD1 as a possible D gene (5 bases). The CDR3 is 16 amino acids. Germline V gene lookup returns CDR1 SGHTA and CDR2 FQGNSA. V was clipped by 5 bases and J by 4 bases, with 20 bases between them.

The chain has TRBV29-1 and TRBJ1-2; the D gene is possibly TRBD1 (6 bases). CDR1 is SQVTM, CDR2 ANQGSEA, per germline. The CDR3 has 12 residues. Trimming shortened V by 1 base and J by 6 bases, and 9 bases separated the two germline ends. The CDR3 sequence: CSVEGRGNGYTF. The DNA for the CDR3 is TGCAGCGTTGAAGGCAGGGGAAATGGCTACACCTTC.

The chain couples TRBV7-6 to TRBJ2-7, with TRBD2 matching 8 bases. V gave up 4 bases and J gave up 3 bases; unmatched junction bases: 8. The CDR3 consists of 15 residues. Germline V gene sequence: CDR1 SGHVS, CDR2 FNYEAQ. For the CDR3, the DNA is TGTGCCAGCAGCTCGAGCGGGACTAGTTTCTACGAGCAGTACTTC. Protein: CASSSSGTSFYEQYF. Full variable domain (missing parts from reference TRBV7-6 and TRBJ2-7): GAGVSQSPRYKVTKRGQDVALRCDPISGHVSLYWYRQALGQGPEFLTYFNYEAQQDKSGLPNDRFSAERPEGSISTLTIQRTEQRDSAMYRCASSSSGTSFYEQYFGPGTRLTVT.

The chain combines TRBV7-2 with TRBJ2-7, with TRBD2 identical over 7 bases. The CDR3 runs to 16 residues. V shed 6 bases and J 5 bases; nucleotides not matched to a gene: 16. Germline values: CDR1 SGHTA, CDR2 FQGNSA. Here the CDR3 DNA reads TGTGCCAGCAGTTATACTTCCGGGACGGGAGGTCACGAGCAGTACTTC. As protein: CASSYTSGTGGHEQYF.

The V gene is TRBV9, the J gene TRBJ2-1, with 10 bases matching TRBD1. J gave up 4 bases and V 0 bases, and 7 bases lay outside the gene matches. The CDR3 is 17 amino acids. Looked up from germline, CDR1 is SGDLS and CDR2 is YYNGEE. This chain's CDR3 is CASSVEVGQGSYNEQFF. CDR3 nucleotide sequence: TGTGCCAGCAGCGTAGAGGTGGGACAGGGGTCGTACAATGAGCAGTTCTTC.

The DNA for the CDR3 is TGTGCCAGCAGTTGGGTGACAGGCGCCTACAATGAGCAGTTCTTC. It yields the protein CASSWVTGAYNEQFF. The rearrangement links TRBV27 to TRBJ2-1; perhaps TRBD1 as D (6 bases). The CDR3 loop spans 15 amino acids. CDR1 is MNHEY, CDR2 SMNVEV, per germline (reference sequence). Trimming removed 4 bases at V and 2 bases at J, with 12 bases between.

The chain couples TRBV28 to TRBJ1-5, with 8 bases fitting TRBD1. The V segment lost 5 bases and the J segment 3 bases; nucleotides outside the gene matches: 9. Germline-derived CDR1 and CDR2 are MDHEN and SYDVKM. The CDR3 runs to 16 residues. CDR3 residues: CASSPWSGQDNQPQHF. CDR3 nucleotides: TGTGCCAGCAGTCCGTGGTCGGGACAGGACAATCAGCCCCAGCATTTT.

The CDR3 DNA is TGTGCCAGCAGCTTAACCGGGACAGGGCACAATGAGCAGTTCTTC. Amino acid sequence: CASSLTGTGHNEQFF. This rearrangement joins TRBV7-2 to TRBJ2-1; 9 bases map to TRBD1. The CDR3 has 15 residues. V lost 2 bases and J lost 5; bases outside the gene matches: 4. Germline CDR1 is SGHTA and CDR2 is FQGNSA.

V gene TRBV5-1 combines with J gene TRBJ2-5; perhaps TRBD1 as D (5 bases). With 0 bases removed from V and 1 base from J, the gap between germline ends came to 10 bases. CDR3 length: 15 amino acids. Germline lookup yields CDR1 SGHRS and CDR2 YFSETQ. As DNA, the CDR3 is TGCGCCAGCAGCTTGGAGGGGCAAAGCCAAGAGACCCAGTACTTC. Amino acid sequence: CASSLEGQSQETQYF.

The CDR3 reads CASSLGRTVTYEQYF. CDR3 in DNA: TGTGCCAGCAGTTTAGGCAGAACCGTAACCTACGAGCAGTACTTC. The J gene is TRBJ2-7, the V gene TRBV28, with unresolved D. The CDR3 has 15 amino acids. Trimming shortened V by 2 bases and J by 2 bases, and 13 bases separated the two germline ends. CDR1 MDHEN and CDR2 SYDVKM come from the germline V gene.

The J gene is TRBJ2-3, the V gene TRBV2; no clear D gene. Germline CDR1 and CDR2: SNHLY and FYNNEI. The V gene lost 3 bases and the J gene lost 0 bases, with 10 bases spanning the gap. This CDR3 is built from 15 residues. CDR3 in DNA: TGTGCCAGCAGTGATTGGGCCCAAAGCACAGATACGCAGTATTTT. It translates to CASSDWAQSTDTQYF.

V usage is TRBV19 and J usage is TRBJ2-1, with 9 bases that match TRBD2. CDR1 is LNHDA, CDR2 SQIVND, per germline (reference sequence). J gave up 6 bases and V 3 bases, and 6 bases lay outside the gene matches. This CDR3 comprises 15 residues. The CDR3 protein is CASSISGGRFNEQFF. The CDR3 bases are TGTGCCAGTAGTATCAGCGGGGGGAGGTTCAATGAGCAGTTCTTC.

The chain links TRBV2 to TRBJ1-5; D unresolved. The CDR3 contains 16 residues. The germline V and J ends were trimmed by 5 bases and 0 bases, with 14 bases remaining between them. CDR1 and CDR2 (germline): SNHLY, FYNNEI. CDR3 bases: TGTGCCAGCAGTTTGTACGACTCGGATAGCAATCAGCCCCAGCATTTT. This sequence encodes CASSLYDSDSNQPQHF.

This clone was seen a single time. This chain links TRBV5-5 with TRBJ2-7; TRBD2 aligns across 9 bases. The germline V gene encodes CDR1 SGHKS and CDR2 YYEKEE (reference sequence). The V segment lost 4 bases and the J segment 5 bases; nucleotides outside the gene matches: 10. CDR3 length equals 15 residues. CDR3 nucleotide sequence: TGTGCCAGCAGCCCCATGGCTAGCGGGAACCACGAGCAGTACTTC. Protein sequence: CASSPMASGNHEQYF.